This TCR beta chain was identified in a study of spatial heterogeneity in lung cancer. General study results and limits: Expanded alpha and beta TCR counts within tumors tracked tumor mutation counts.

By share, this clonotype ranks as medium-sized. The antigen remains unidentified. Documented time point: sample taken at primary tumor resection. Researchers sequenced whole RNA taken from tumor, nontumor lung or frozen PBMC without sorting. Germline CDR1 reads MNHEY; CDR2 reads SMNVEV (reference sequence). The ends were cut back, 3 bases at V and 6 bases at J, with 9 bases in the middle. The CDR3 loop spans 12 amino acids. TCRdb used MiXCR to reprocess the 5' RACE reads, holding one entry per CDR3 protein. This sample has 20,000 to 25,000 distinct CDR3 sequences, with approximately 15% found just once.

V gene TRBV27 combines with J gene TRBJ2-7; either TRBD1 or TRBD2 may supply D (5 bases each). The TCR sequence derives from a female donor with early-stage non-small cell lung cancer. Here the sequenced sample was lung tumor tissue, taken at surgery. For the CDR3, the DNA is TGTGCCAGCAGTTTGGGGGTAGGCGAGCAGTACTTC. This translates into CASSLGVGEQYF.